A single sample gave rise to the 19 T cell receptor beta chains below, sequenced in a study of T cells in Graves' hyperthyroidism and ophthalmopathy. Amplified TCR beta CDR3 regions derived from RNA transcripts. TCR CDR3 regions were first amplified by RT-PCR with HTBI primers. MiXCR, run by TCRdb on the multiplex PCR reads, gives a single entry per CDR3 protein. Of some 490,000 distinct CDR3 sequences in the sample, roughly 16% are singletons; the top ten hold about 31%. The sequenced sample consisted of blood. These receptors all come from a woman in her 30s with Graves' ophthalmopathy.

This clonotype was seen more than once but under ten times. The chain links TRBV2 to TRBJ1-5, with D possibly being TRBD1 (5 bases). The V end lost 4 bases, the J end lost 9 bases, and 16 bases lay between the germline ends. Germline CDR1 reads SNHLY; CDR2 reads FYNNEI. This CDR3 has 14 residues. The CDR3 bases are TGTGCCAGCAGTGGGTACGGGGGTCTGGCGCCCCAGCATTTT. It codes for CASSGYGGLAPQHF.

The chain combines TRBV6-1 with TRBJ2-7, with 8 bases matching TRBD1. The CDR3 runs to 14 residues. The germline V gene has CDR1 MNHNS and CDR2 SASEGT. The V segment lost 7 bases and the J segment 6 bases; nucleotides outside the gene matches: 11. The CDR3 is CASTPDREEGEQYF. In DNA form, the CDR3 reads TGTGCCAGCACCCCGGACAGGGAGGAAGGCGAGCAGTACTTC.

Many counts were recorded for this clonotype. This sequence joins TRBV12-3 or TRBV12-4 and TRBJ2-2, with D possibly TRBD2 on 5 matching bases. Trimming left V 5 bases short and J 5 bases short, with 9 bases between. The CDR3 length is 13 residues. The CDR3, as DNA: TGTGCCAGCAGTCCACCGGGGACCGGGGAGCTGTTTTTT. Residues: CASSPPGTGELFF.

This clonotype was seen a handful of times. This rearrangement joins TRBV6-5 to TRBJ2-5, with 8 nucleotides matching TRBD1. Germline V CDR1 and CDR2: MNHEY, SVGAGI. This CDR3 spans 14 amino acids. V trimming: 2 bases; J trimming: 4 bases; junction bases outside the gene matches: 3. The CDR3 is CASSYGGQGETQYF. The CDR3 nucleotides read TGTGCCAGCAGTTACGGAGGACAGGGAGAGACCCAGTACTTC.

In the case of this clonotype: The junction departs from germline at one end; a sequencing error may be responsible. The chain recombines TRBV7-8 with TRBJ2-3; TRBD2 agrees at 10 bases. The CDR3 is 19 residues long. Germline lookup yields CDR1 SGHVS and CDR2 FQNEAQ. In nucleotides, the CDR3 is TGTGCCAACAGCTCTACTCGGGGAGAAGCGGGAGGGCAGGGAGATACGCAGTATTTT. This codes for CANSSTRGEAGGQGDTQYF.

Many counts were recorded for this clonotype. CDR3 sequence: CASSLARGGQPQHF. The CDR3 coding sequence is TGTGCCAGCAGTTTAGCTCGGGGTGGACAGCCCCAGCATTTT. The chain has TRBV12-3 or TRBV12-4 and TRBJ1-5; D gene ambiguous. This CDR3 has 14 amino acids. V gave up 0 bases and J gave up 7 bases, with 10 bases separating them.

This clonotype has only a few counts. The genes are TRBV6-2 or TRBV6-3 and TRBJ2-1, with a weak D call TRBD1 (6 bases). Germline V gene sequence: CDR1 MNHEY, CDR2 SVGEGT. The CDR3 sequence is 14 residues long. The V and J ends lost 2 bases and 7 bases respectively, with 12 bases between them. DNA for the CDR3: TGTGCCAGCAGTTACGACATACAGGGAAATGAGCAGTTCTTC. Protein product: CASSYDIQGNEQFF.

Comments on this clonotype: At one boundary the junction diverges from the germline segment, which might be a read error. V usage is TRBV28 and J usage is TRBJ2-5, with D perhaps TRBD1 or TRBD2 (6 bases each). Germline CDR1 reads MDHEN; CDR2 reads SYDVKM. The CDR3 consists of 17 residues. CDR3 nucleotides: TGTGCCGGCAGTCTAGGGGGGAATTCCGGGTGGGGAGAGACCCAGTACTTC. Encoded protein: CAGSLGGNSGWGETQYF.

The genes are TRBV6-1 and TRBJ2-5; D gene unclear. Germline V lookup: CDR1 MNHNS, CDR2 SASEGT. The CDR3 loop spans 13 amino acids. Deletions cut 4 bases from V and 5 bases from J, with 11 bases between. This CDR3 reads CASSGTSEETQYF. As DNA, the CDR3 is TGTGCCAGCAGTGGAACCAGCGAGGAGACCCAGTACTTC.

The count of this clonotype is one. The CDR3 sequence: CASSVGQGDHSPLHF. The DNA for the CDR3 is TGTGCCAGCAGCGTGGGACAGGGAGATCATTCACCCCTCCACTTT. The V gene is TRBV7-6, the J gene TRBJ1-6, with 9 nucleotides matching TRBD1. This CDR3 has 15 amino acids. The V segment lost 5 bases and the J segment 8 bases; nucleotides outside the gene matches: 7. Germline CDR1 reads SGHVS; CDR2 reads FNYEAQ.

This clonotype was counted at least ten times. This chain uses TRBV7-2 with TRBJ2-3, with TRBD2 identical over 7 bases. V lost 5 bases to trimming and J lost 4 bases; unmatched junction nucleotides: 12. Per the germline V gene, CDR1 is SGHTA and CDR2 is FQGNSA. This CDR3 is 16 amino acids long. CDR3 protein: CASSPLPRLAADTQYF. CDR3 DNA: TGTGCCAGCAGCCCCCTCCCAAGACTAGCCGCAGATACGCAGTATTTT.

The chain uses TRBV6-6 and TRBJ2-1; D is unresolved. This CDR3 is built from 13 residues. Per the germline V gene, CDR1 is MNHNY and CDR2 is SVGAGI (reference sequence). The ends were cut back, 0 bases at V and 4 bases at J, with 4 bases in the middle. In DNA form, the CDR3 reads TGTGCCAGCAGTTACTCACGATACAATGAGCAGTTCTTC. The encoded protein is CASSYSRYNEQFF.

In its sample, this clonotype was seen a few times. The chain combines TRBV6-2 or TRBV6-3 with TRBJ1-5; D ambiguous. Germline assignment: CDR1 MNHEY and CDR2 SVGEGT. V lost 0 bases and J 3 bases, leaving 12 bases between the germline ends. The CDR3 runs to 16 residues. The CDR3 DNA follows: TGTGCCAGCAGTTACTCGTTCCAGCTTAACAATCAGCCCCAGCATTTT. Protein sequence: CASSYSFQLNNQPQHF.

In its sample, this clonotype was seen many times. The chain is built from TRBV20-1 and TRBJ2-1; 9 nucleotides match TRBD2. The germline gives CDR1 DFQATT, CDR2 SNEGSKA (reference sequence). V shed 4 bases and J 3 bases; nucleotides not matched to a gene: 1. The CDR3 runs 13 residues. The CDR3 bases are TGCAGTGCTAAGCGGGAGGTCTACAATGAGCAGTTCTTC. Translated: CSAKREVYNEQFF.

This clonotype was detected ten times or more. The CDR3 loop is CASSSAIGNEIYEQYF. CDR3 in DNA: TGTGCCAGCAGCTCCGCTATAGGGAATGAAATCTACGAGCAGTACTTC. V is TRBV7-2 and J is TRBJ2-7; D gene uncertain. Trimming cost V 4 bases and J 3 bases, with 19 bases left between them. This CDR3 contains 16 residues. Germline V lookup: CDR1 SGHTA, CDR2 FQGNSA.

This clonotype was seen many times. This rearrangement joins TRBV28 to TRBJ2-7, with 9 bases that match TRBD2. With 7 bases clipped from V and 3 bases from J, the junction kept 10 bases outside the gene matches. The CDR3 runs 15 residues. From germline, CDR1 is MDHEN and CDR2 SYDVKM. The CDR3 is CASTLQAGGVYEQYF. The DNA of the CDR3 is TGTGCCAGCACGCTCCAAGCGGGAGGCGTCTACGAGCAGTACTTC.

The chain combines TRBV20-1 with TRBJ1-2; D gene uncertain. Trimming pared 1 base from V and 8 bases from J, leaving 8 bases between. From germline, CDR1 is DFQATT and CDR2 SNEGSKA (reference sequence). This CDR3 comprises 11 residues. This chain's CDR3 is CSARVMAGYTF. CDR3 nucleotide sequence: TGCAGTGCTAGAGTTATGGCGGGCTACACCTTC.

As to this clonotype: Because it lacks the conserved phenylalanine or tryptophan at the end, this CDR3 is likely a read error. The chain combines TRBV9 with TRBJ2-2, with TRBD1 as a possible D gene (6 bases). V dropped 4 bases and J dropped 3 bases, with 10 bases sitting between them. Germline V gene data show CDR1 as SGDLS and CDR2 as YYNGEE. This CDR3 region has 14 residues. CDR3 protein: CASSPRQDTGELFL. In nucleotides, the CDR3 is TGTGCCAGCAGCCCAAGACAGGACACCGGGGAGCTGTTTCTT.

This clonotype was seen repeatedly, ten times or more. The V gene is TRBV7-2, the J gene TRBJ2-1; D may be TRBD1 or TRBD2 (7 bases each). From germline, CDR1 is SGHTA and CDR2 FQGNSA. V was shortened by 6 bases and J by 7 bases, with 25 bases between the two germline ends. The CDR3 runs to 17 residues. In DNA, the CDR3 is TGTGCCAGCAGTCGGTCCGGGACTAACGCCAGGGGGAATGAGCAGTTCTTC. As protein: CASSRSGTNARGNEQFF.